This T cell receptor beta chain was sequenced for a study of CD4+ T cells in melanoma. The count of this clone is one. Clones were read by immunoSEQ multiplex PCR, and TCRdb kept only the in-frame ones, dropping some. The repertoire holds some 150,000 clones, with about nine tenths as singletons. The CDR3 covers 15 residues. CDR1 is SNHLY, CDR2 FYNNEI, per germline. With 4 bases clipped from V and 2 bases from J, the junction kept 4 bases outside the gene matches. The J gene is TRBJ1-3, the V gene TRBV2, with 8 nucleotides matching TRBD1. The clonotype originates from a human donor with melanoma. The CDR3 DNA follows: TGTGCCAGCAGTGCCCGGACAGGGCCTGGAAACACCATATATTTT. As protein: CASSARTGPGNTIYF.